This is a list of T cell receptor beta chains from one sample in a study of human thymus T cells. The protocol was immunoSEQ multiplex PCR, while the TCRdb copy is restricted to in-frame clones and leaves out a portion. Among 75,000 to 90,000 clones, just over 95% were seen once, and the ten largest hold 0.025% to 0.04%. Material for sequencing was thymus tissue. All receptors come from a boy under two years old with a congenital heart defect but otherwise immunologically healthy. Both conserved end residues are part of each CDR3.

v_call cdr3_length cdr3_aa
TRBV13 14 CASSSRQGNQPQHF
TRBV6-5 16 CASSYSVGTGLYEQYF
TRBV10-3 15 CAIKYGSLRTDTQYF
TRBV6-6 11 CAIGANTEAFF
TRBV28 14 CASSLCTGHFEQFF
TRBV20-1 11 CSAAKGNEQFF
TRBV6-1 12 CASSEPGQPLDF
TRBV4-1 17 CASSQAFLGTGGYEQYF
TRBV6-6 13 CASSSDRGYEQYF
TRBV9 15 CASSPRGDGNQPQHF
TRBV5-6 16 CASRFGTSGGTDTQYF
TRBV20-1 11 CSARASGDLIF
TRBV27 18 CASSLRGGVRAAQETQYF
TRBV28 15 CASSQIKDRTDTQYF
TRBV25-1 16 CASSDYRQGPPYEQYF
TRBV19 16 CASTPSVLRANYGYTF
TRBV27 17 CASSPFVGTGGGYEQYF
TRBV19 19 CASTPNAAREGLVNNEQFF
TRBV7-8 14 CASSLDRRGNTIYF
TRBV20-1 10 CSARAETQYF
TRBV30 13 CAWSGRGDYEQYF
TRBV10-1 17 CASSENVLAGLNNEQFF
TRBV5-4 16 CASSPSGTSGQETQYF
TRBV7-2 17 CASSLGTRGGLPETQYF
TRBV27 14 CASSPQGADTEAFF
TRBV19 11 CASSMKTGIHF
TRBV5-4 14 CASIPSGRTDTQYF
TRBV27 16 CASSPMGGGKTGELFF
TRBV9 17 CASSARSGGLKDTEAFF
TRBV18 18 CVSSLFRTSGGASNTQYF
TRBV20-1 11 CSASFRGGYTF
TRBV6-1 16 CASSEGWDTGYYGYTF
TRBV2 17 CASRFWARGVSNQPQHF
TRBV20-1 9 CSATPQQYF
TRBV23-1 18 CASSQSAPQGQDPYEQYF
TRBV14 16 CASSQGGQGRSDEQYF
TRBV4-2 16 CASSRGQGLSSTEAFF